The present T cell receptor beta chain was sequenced within a study of CD8 T cells in ankylosing spondylitis. V lost 1 base and J lost 3; bases outside the gene matches: 8. The CDR3 runs to 17 residues. The authors made TCR beta libraries by quantitative 5'-RACE with molecular barcodes. TCRdb redid the calling of the 5' RACE reads with MiXCR, one entry per CDR3 protein. Among 250,000 to 300,000 distinct CDR3 sequences listed, 18% were seen once. Study-wide points: Seemingly distinctive of ankylosing spondylitis blood was a TCR beta motif formed by eight highly homologous variants. Some motif variants had been reported before (in reactive arthritis synovial fluid and blood).

There are a few counts of this clonotype. Its specificity is unknown. This chain links TRBV12-3 or TRBV12-4 with TRBJ2-2; 7 bases are shared with TRBD1. The TCR was taken from a male donor with ankylosing spondylitis or in good health (not recorded which). The specimen was blood, either unsorted or a sorted T cell fraction (not recorded which). Here the CDR3 reads CASSLGTTGWHTGELFF. The CDR3 nucleotides read TGTGCCAGCAGTTTAGGAACGACAGGGTGGCACACCGGGGAGCTGTTTTTT.